This T cell receptor beta chain was retrieved from a study of control samples from healthy donors and cancer patients. The data were produced by immunoSEQ multiplex PCR, yet TCRdb's version contains in-frame clones alone and is incomplete. The repertoire holds roughly 92,000 clones, with about 88% as singletons. This sequence was found in a woman aged 45-65 years in good health. Specimen: blood.

The CDR3 coding sequence is TGTGCCAGCAAGCGTCGACAGCTGAACACTGAAGCTTTCTTT. It encodes CASKRRQLNTEAFF. This chain joins TRBV28 and TRBJ1-1, with D perhaps TRBD1 (5 bases). Trimming pared 7 bases from V and 0 bases from J, leaving 12 bases between. Germline lookup yields CDR1 MDHEN and CDR2 SYDVKM. This CDR3 region has 14 residues.